This T cell receptor (beta chain) was observed in a study of OX40 agonist ivuxolimab in advanced cancers. Whole-study context: Previous treatment with anti-PD-1, anti-PD-L1 or anti-CTLA-4 therapy was allowed; over 35% had received some.

The CDR3 is 15 residues long. Germline V gene data show CDR1 as MDHEN and CDR2 as SYDVKM. J lost 0 bases, V lost 7 bases, and 7 bases had no gene match. This clone was seen a single time. Profiled with immunoSEQ multiplex PCR; TCRdb holds only in-frame clones, not every one. The sample yields 70,000 or so clones, approximately 80% seen once. This chain links TRBV28 with TRBJ2-7, with 9 bases fitting TRBD1. The source material was CD4+ or CD8+ T cells sorted from blood, sampled in a trial of the OX40 agonist ivuxolimab. The sequence derives from an adult with an advanced solid tumor such as melanoma, head and neck, liver or kidney cancer. The CDR3: CASKGRGQGSYEQYF. As DNA, the CDR3 is TGTGCCAGCAAGGGGAGGGGACAGGGCTCCTACGAGCAGTACTTC.